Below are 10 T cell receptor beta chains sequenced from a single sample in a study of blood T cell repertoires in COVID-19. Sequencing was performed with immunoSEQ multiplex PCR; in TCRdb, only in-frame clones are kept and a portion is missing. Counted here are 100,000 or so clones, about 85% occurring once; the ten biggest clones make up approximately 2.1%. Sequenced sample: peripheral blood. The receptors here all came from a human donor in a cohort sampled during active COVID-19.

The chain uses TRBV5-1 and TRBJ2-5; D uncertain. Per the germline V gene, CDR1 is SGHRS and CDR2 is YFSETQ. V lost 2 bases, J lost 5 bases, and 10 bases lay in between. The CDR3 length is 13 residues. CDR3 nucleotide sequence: TGCGCCAGCAGCTTAACCCTCGCGGAGACCCAGTACTTC. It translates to CASSLTLAETQYF. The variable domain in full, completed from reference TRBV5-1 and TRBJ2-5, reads KAGVTQTPRYLIKTRGQQVTLSCSPISGHRSVSWYQQTPGQGLQFLFEYFSETQRNKGNFPGRFSGRQFSNSRSEMNVSTLELGDSALYLCASSLTLAETQYFGPGTRLLVL.

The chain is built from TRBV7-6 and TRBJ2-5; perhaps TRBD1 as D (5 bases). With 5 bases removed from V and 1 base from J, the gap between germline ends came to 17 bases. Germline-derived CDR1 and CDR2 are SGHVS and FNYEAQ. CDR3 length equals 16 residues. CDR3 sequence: CASSRGPVSFQETQYF. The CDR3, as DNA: TGTGCCAGCAGCAGGGGCCCAGTCTCTTTCCAAGAGACCCAGTACTTC.

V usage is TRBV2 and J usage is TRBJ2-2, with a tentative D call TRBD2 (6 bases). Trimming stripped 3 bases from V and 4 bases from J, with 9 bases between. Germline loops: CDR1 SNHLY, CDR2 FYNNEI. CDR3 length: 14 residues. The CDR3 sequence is CASSEQGGTGELFF. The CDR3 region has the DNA TGTGCCAGCAGTGAGCAGGGAGGCACCGGGGAGCTGTTTTTT.

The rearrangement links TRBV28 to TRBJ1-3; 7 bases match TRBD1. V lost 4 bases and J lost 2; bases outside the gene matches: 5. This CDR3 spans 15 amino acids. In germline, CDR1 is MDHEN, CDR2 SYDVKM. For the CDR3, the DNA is TGTGCCAGCAGTTCCACCGGGACAGCTGGAAACACCATATATTTT. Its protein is CASSSTGTAGNTIYF.

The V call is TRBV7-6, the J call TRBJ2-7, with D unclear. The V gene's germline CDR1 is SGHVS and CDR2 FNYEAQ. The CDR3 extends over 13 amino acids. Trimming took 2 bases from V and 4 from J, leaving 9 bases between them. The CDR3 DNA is TGTGCCAGCAGCTTATCTTACCAGTACGAGCAGTACTTC. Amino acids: CASSLSYQYEQYF.

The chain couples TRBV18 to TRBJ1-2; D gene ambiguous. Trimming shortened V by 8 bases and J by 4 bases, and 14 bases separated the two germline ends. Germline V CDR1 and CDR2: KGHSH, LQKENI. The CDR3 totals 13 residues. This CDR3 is CASTPSEGYGYTF. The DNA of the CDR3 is TGTGCCAGCACTCCTTCGGAGGGCTATGGCTACACCTTC.

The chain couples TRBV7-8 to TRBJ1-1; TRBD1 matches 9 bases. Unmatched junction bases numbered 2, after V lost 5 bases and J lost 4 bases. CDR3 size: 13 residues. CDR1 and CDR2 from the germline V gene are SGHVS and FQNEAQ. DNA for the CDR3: TGTGCCAGCAGCCGGGACAGGGCCACTGAAGCTTTCTTT. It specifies CASSRDRATEAFF.

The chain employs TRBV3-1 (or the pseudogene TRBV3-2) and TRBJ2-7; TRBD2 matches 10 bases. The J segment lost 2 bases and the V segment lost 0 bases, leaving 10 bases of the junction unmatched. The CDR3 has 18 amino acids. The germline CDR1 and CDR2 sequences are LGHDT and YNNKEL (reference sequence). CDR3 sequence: CASSQEQRGGVRTYEQYF. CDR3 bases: TGTGCCAGCAGCCAAGAACAGCGGGGGGGCGTAAGGACCTACGAGCAGTACTTC.

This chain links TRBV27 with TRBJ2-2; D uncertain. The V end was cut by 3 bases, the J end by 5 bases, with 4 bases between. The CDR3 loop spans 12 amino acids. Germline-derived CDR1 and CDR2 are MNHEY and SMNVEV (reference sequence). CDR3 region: CASSFQTGELFF. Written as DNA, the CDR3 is TGTGCCAGCAGTTTCCAGACCGGGGAGCTGTTTTTT.

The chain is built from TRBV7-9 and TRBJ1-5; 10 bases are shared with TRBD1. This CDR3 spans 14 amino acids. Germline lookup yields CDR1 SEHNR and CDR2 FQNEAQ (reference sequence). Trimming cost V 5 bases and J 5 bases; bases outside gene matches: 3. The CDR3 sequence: CASSRDRGYQPQHF. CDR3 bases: TGTGCCAGCAGCCGGGACAGGGGCTATCAGCCCCAGCATTTT.